The 11 T cell receptor beta chains reported below all come from one sample, sequenced in a study of Ad26.COV2.S vaccination and SARS-CoV-2 variants. TCRdb keeps only in-frame clones here, not all; method: immunoSEQ multiplex PCR. The table shows hundreds of thousands of clones, with around 90% occurring only once. As for treatment: 19 received Ad26.COV2.S at low or high dose, single or two shots; a few received placebo; per-sample allocation not given. Sampling happened 63 days after the first vaccine or placebo injection. The sequencing used peripheral blood, collected in a trial of Ad26.COV2.S vaccine versus placebo. These receptors came from a person aged 18-65 years who received the Ad26.COV2.S COVID-19 vaccine or a placebo.

V and J are TRBV25-1 and TRBJ2-7; a possible D gene is TRBD2 (5 bases). CDR1 and CDR2 from the germline V gene are MGHDK and SYGVNS. Trimming stripped 3 bases from V and 2 bases from J, with 11 bases between. This CDR3 comprises 14 residues. The CDR3 nucleotides read TGTGCCAGCAGTGACGGAGGCCGTCCCTACGAGCAGTACTTC. This gives the protein CASSDGGRPYEQYF.

The rearrangement uses TRBV7-2 and TRBJ2-5; D remains unclear. Germline V gene data show CDR1 as SGHTA and CDR2 as FQGNSA. Deletions cut 5 bases from V and 1 base from J, with 14 bases between. The CDR3 is 15 amino acids. The CDR3 DNA reads as TGTGCCAGCAGCAATCCCTACAAGGCCCAAGAGACCCAGTACTTC. This encodes CASSNPYKAQETQYF.

This rearrangement joins TRBV7-8 to TRBJ2-7, with no clear D. This CDR3 is 16 amino acids long. Germline V gives CDR1 SGHVS, CDR2 FQNEAQ. With 5 bases removed from V and 2 bases from J, the gap between germline ends came to 19 bases. The CDR3 DNA is TGTGCCAGCAGCCAACACCAGACCCCTTATACCTACGAGCAGTACTTC. Translation gives CASSQHQTPYTYEQYF.

This clone was seen more than once but under ten times. This chain uses TRBV5-1 with TRBJ2-2, with TRBD1 matching 7 bases. The CDR3 contains 15 residues. The germline V gene encodes CDR1 SGHRS and CDR2 YFSETQ. V shed 2 bases, J shed 4 bases, and the junction held 5 bases outside the gene matches. The CDR3 region has the DNA TGCGCCAGCAGCTTCACGACAGGGTCCACCGGGGAGCTGTTTTTT. Its translation: CASSFTTGSTGELFF.

Concerning this clone: One junction end does not reproduce the germline sequence, and a read error may be involved. The V gene is TRBV5-4, the J gene TRBJ2-5; TRBD1 might be the D (5 bases). The germline V gene has CDR1 SGHNT and CDR2 YYREEE (reference sequence). This CDR3 spans 16 amino acids. The CDR3 protein is CASSLASGLNHETQYF. The CDR3 DNA sequence: TGTGCCAGCAGCTTGGCCTCAGGGCTAAACCACGAGACCCAGTACTTC. Together with reference TRBV5-4 and TRBJ2-5, the CDR3 gives the full variable domain: ETGVTQSPTHLIKTRGQQVTLRCSSQSGHNTVSWYQQALGQGPQFIFQYYREEENGRGNFPPRFSGLQFPNYSSELNVNALELDDSALYLCASSLASGLNHETQYFGPGTRLLVL.

The chain carries TRBV4-2 and TRBJ1-3; possibly TRBD1 for D (5 bases). Trimming left V 1 base short and J 0 bases short, with 10 bases between. CDR3 length equals 16 residues. CDR1 LGHNA and CDR2 YNFKEQ come from the germline V gene. The CDR3 region has the DNA TGTGCCAGCAGCCAAGCGACAGTGAACTCTGGAAACACCATATATTTT. It translates to CASSQATVNSGNTIYF.

This chain joins TRBV6-5 and TRBJ2-2; 10 bases are a match to TRBD1. V gave up 4 bases and J gave up 7 bases; unmatched junction bases: 9. Germline CDR1 and CDR2: MNHEY and SVGAGI. The CDR3 runs 16 residues. The DNA for the CDR3 is TGTGCCAGCAGTTTCAGGACAGGGGGGCGTGGCGGGGAGCTGTTTTTT. As protein: CASSFRTGGRGGELFF.

The V gene is TRBV5-1, the J gene TRBJ2-7; D is uncertain. Between the trimmed V and J ends, which lost 2 bases and 4 bases, there was a span of 16 bases. Looked up from germline, CDR1 is SGHRS and CDR2 is YFSETQ. The CDR3 covers 15 residues. The CDR3: CASSFRSLPRYEQYF. DNA for the CDR3: TGCGCCAGCAGCTTTCGGTCACTTCCTAGGTACGAGCAGTACTTC.

The chain combines TRBV5-6 with TRBJ2-1; 9 nucleotides line up with TRBD2. CDR1 and CDR2 from the germline V gene are SGHDT and YYEEEE. The J segment lost 2 bases and the V segment lost 1 base, leaving 7 bases of the junction unmatched. The length of the CDR3 is 17 residues. The CDR3 DNA follows: TGTGCCAGCAGCTTGATTCGGCGGGGGGGCCCCTACAATGAGCAGTTCTTC. Translation gives CASSLIRRGGPYNEQFF.

The gene calls are TRBV4-2 and TRBJ1-1, with 7 positions matching TRBD1. This CDR3 has 18 amino acids. Germline CDR1 and CDR2: LGHNA and YNFKEQ. J gave up 3 bases and V 0 bases, and 13 bases lay outside the gene matches. For the CDR3, the DNA is TGTGCCAGCAGCCAAGAGAGTTTGGCCAGGGGGGCGGACACTGAAGCTTTCTTT. As protein: CASSQESLARGADTEAFF.

This chain joins TRBV3-1 (or the pseudogene TRBV3-2) and TRBJ2-3, with 7 positions matching TRBD1. The CDR3 has 15 amino acids. Germline CDR1 and CDR2: LGHDT and YNNKEL (reference sequence). The trim removed 5 bases at V and 4 bases at J, leaving 9 bases unmatched. CDR3 coding DNA: TGTGCCAGCAGCTTTCGGGACAGCCCGGCAGATACGCAGTATTTT. Protein sequence: CASSFRDSPADTQYF.